This TCR beta chain was found in a study of blood T cell repertoires in COVID-19. Across the whole study: Whether acute or convalescent, the COVID-19 samples came from the United States, Italy and Spain.

Assignment of participants to cohorts was predicated upon participant-reported clinical history. Per the original methods: Amplification with reference gene primers provided the estimates of nucleated cell counts. The assay was immunoSEQ multiplex PCR, and TCRdb's table has in-frame clones only and misses some. From that table come the V and J calls and clone size; the DNA was used to work out D and trimming. This table holds about 400,000 clones, approximately 91% found once. Germline V lookup: CDR1 SNHLY, CDR2 FYNNEI. The CDR3 spans 13 residues. Trimming cost V 5 bases and J 5 bases, with 12 bases left between them.

This rearrangement joins TRBV2 to TRBJ1-1; D ambiguous. Sample: PBMCs or T cells enriched from blood (not recorded which). The sequence was collected from a woman aged 40 to 49 with acute COVID-19. The CDR3 coding sequence is TGTGCCAGCAGTCGCGGGCTTGGAACTGAAGCTTTCTTT. Amino acids: CASSRGLGTEAFF.